Below, one TCR beta chain is given with its context. The antigen remains undetermined. A sample-barcoded 5' primer and a J-beta primer mix were used in a second PCR of about 7 to 12 cycles. One entry per CDR3 protein, called by TCRdb with MiXCR from the 5' RACE reads. The table lists 720,000 or so distinct CDR3 sequences, less than 45% of them singletons. This sample was included in a study of blood T cells in healthy people across ages. The study, taken as a whole, reports: Fewer expanded clones and more diversity marked long-lived versus aged donors.

CDR3 length equals 11 residues. Germline V gene data show CDR1 as DFQATT and CDR2 as SNEGSKA (reference sequence). This rearrangement joins TRBV20-1 to TRBJ2-1, with D perhaps matching TRBD1 (6 bases). This TCR was sampled from a man older than 75 in good health. The source material was blood. CDR3 bases: TGCAGCCCCGGGGACAACACGGCGCAGTTCTTC. The encoded protein is CSPGDNTAQFF.